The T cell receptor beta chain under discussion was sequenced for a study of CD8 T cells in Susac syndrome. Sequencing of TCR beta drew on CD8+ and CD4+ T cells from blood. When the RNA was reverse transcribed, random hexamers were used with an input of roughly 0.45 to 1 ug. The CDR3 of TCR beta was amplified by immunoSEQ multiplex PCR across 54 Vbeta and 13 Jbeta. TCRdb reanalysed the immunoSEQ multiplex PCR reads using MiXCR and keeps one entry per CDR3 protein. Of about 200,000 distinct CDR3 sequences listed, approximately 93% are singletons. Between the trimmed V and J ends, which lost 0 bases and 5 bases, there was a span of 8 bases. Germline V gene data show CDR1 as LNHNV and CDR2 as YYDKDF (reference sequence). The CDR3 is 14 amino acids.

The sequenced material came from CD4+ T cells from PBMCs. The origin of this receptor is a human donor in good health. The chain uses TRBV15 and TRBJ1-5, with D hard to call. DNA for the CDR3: TGTGCCACCAGCAGAGACGGAGGGCATCAGCCCCAGCATTTT. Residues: CATSRDGGHQPQHF.